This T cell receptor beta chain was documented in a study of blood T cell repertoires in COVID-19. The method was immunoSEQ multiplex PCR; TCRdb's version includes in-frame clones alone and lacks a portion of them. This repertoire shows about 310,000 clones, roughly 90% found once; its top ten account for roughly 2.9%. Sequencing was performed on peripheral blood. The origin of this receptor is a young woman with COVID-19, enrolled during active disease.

The CDR3 nucleotides are TGTGCCGCCTACGGGACAGCCTTGACCACTGAAGCTTTCTTT. It translates to CAAYGTALTTEAFF. The chain is built from TRBV6-5 and TRBJ1-1, with 7 bases matching TRBD1. CDR1 and CDR2 from the germline V gene are MNHEY and SVGAGI. The V and J ends lost 11 bases and 4 bases, in that order; junction bases with no gene match: 13. This CDR3 is 14 amino acids long.